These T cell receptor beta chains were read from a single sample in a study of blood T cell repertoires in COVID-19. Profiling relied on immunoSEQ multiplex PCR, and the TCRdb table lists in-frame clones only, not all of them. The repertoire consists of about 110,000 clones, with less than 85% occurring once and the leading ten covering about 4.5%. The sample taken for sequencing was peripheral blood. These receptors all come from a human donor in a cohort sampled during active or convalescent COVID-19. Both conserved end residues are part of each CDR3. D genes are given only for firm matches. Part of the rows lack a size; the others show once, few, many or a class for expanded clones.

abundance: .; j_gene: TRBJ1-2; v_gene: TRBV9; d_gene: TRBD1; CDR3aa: CASTGLDRGYGYTF; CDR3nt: TGTGCCAGCACCGGACTAGACAGGGGCTATGGCTACACCTTC
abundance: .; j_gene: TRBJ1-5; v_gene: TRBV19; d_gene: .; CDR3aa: CASRTELNQPQHF; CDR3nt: TGTGCCAGTAGGACAGAACTCAATCAGCCCCAGCATTTT
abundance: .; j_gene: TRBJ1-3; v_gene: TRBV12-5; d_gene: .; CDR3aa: CASGLSQGYSGNTIYF; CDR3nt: TGTGCTAGTGGTTTGTCACAGGGCTACTCTGGAAACACCATATATTTT
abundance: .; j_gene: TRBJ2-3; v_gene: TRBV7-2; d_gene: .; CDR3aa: CASRPHRVSDTQYF; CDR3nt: TGTGCCAGCAGACCCCATCGGGTCTCGGATACGCAGTATTTT
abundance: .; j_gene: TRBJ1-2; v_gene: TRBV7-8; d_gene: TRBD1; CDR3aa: CASSLGGGGGYTF; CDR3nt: TGTGCCAGCAGCTTAGGAGGGGGCGGCGGCTACACCTTC
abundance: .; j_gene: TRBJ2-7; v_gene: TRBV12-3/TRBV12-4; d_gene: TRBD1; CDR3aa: CASSRTGQYEQYF; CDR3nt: TGTGCCAGCAGTAGGACAGGGCAGTACGAGCAGTACTTC
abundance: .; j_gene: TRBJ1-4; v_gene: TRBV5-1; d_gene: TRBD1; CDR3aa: CASRTNTGDGEKLFF; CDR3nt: TGCGCCAGCAGAACCAATACAGGGGACGGTGAAAAACTGTTTTTT
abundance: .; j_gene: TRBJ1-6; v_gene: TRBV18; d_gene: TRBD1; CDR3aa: CASSPGKGQGSSPLHF; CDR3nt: TGTGCCAGCTCACCAGGGAAGGGACAGGGGAGCTCACCCCTCCACTTT
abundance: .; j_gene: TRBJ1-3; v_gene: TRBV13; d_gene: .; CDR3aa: CASSVLGGVSGNTIYF; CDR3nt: TGTGCCAGCAGCGTTCTGGGGGGTGTCTCTGGAAACACCATATATTTT
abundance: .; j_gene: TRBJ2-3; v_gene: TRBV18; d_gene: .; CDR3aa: CASSPRQGYTDTQYF; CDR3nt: TGTGCCAGCTCACCACGGCAGGGTTACACAGATACGCAGTATTTT
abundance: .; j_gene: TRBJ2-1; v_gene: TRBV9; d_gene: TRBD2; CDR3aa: CASSVAGTSGNNEQFF; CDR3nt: TGTGCCAGCAGCGTAGCCGGGACTAGCGGAAACAATGAGCAGTTCTTC
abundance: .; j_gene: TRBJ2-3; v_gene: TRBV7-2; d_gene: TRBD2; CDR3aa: CASSLIAGAVDTQYF; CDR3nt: TGTGCCAGCAGCTTAATCGCGGGAGCCGTGGATACGCAGTATTTT
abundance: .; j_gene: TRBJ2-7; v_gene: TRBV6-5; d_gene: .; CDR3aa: CASSSGFQYEQYF; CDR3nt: TGTGCCAGCAGCTCAGGGTTTCAGTACGAGCAGTACTTC
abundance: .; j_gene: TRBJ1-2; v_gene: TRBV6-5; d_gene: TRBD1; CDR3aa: CASSSQGASYGYTF; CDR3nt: TGTGCCAGCAGTTCACAGGGGGCCAGCTATGGCTACACCTTC
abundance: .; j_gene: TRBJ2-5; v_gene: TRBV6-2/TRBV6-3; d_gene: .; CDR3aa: CASSYSTGRDGETQYF; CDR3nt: TGTGCCAGCAGTTATTCGACGGGCAGGGATGGCGAGACCCAGTACTTC
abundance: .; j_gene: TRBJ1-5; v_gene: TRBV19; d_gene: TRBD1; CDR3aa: CASSPQGQGANQPQHF; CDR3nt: TGTGCCAGTAGTCCGCAGGGACAGGGGGCCAATCAGCCCCAGCATTTT
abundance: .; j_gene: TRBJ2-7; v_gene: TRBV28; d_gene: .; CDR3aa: CASSLSVYVWGTYEQYF; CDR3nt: TGTGCCAGCAGTTTATCCGTGTACGTGTGGGGCACCTACGAGCAGTACTTC
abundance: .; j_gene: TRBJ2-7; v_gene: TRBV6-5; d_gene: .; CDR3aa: CASSQLQAIYEQYF; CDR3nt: TGTGCCAGCAGTCAGCTACAGGCGATCTACGAGCAGTACTTC
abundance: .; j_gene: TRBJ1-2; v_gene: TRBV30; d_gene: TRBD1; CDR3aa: CAWTRDRGNYGYTF; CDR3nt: TGTGCCTGGACCAGGGACAGGGGTAACTATGGCTACACCTTC
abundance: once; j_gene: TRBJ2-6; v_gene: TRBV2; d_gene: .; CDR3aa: CASTPSRANVLTF; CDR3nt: TGTGCCAGCACCCCGTCCCGGGCCAACGTCCTGACTTTC
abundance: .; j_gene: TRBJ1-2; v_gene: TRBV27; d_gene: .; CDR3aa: CASSPTVKVAGSDYGYTF; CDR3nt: TGTGCCAGCAGTCCAACCGTAAAGGTGGCGGGTTCGGACTATGGCTACACCTTC
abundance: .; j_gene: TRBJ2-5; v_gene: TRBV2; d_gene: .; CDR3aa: CASSREPETQYF; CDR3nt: TGTGCCAGCAGTAGGGAGCCCGAGACCCAGTACTTC
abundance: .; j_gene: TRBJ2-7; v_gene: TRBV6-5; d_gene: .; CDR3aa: CASRPERTGTYEQYF; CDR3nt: TGTGCCAGCAGACCCGAGAGGACGGGGACCTACGAGCAGTACTTC
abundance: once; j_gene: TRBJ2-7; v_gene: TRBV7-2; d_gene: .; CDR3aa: CASSFGMVFSYEQYF; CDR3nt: TGTGCCAGCAGCTTCGGGATGGTATTCTCCTACGAGCAGTACTTC
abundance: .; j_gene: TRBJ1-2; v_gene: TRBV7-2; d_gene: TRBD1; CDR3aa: CASSFGGQGVYGYTF; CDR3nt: TGTGCCAGCAGCTTCGGGGGACAGGGGGTTTATGGCTACACCTTC
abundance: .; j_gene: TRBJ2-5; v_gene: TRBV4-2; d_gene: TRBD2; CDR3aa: CASSQDMTSGRAGETQYF; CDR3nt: TGTGCCAGCAGCCAAGATATGACTAGCGGGAGGGCCGGGGAGACCCAGTACTTC
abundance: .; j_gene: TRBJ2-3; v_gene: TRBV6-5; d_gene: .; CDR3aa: CATSTFGVTDTQYF; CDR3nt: TGTGCCACCTCGACCTTTGGAGTCACAGATACGCAGTATTTT
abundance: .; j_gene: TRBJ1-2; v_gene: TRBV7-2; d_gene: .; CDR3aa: CASSLSNAGGYTF; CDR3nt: TGTGCCAGCAGCTTATCCAACGCGGGGGGCTACACCTTC
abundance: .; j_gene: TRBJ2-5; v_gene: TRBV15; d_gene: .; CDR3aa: CATSRDVSETQYF; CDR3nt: TGTGCCACCAGCAGAGATGTCTCTGAGACCCAGTACTTC